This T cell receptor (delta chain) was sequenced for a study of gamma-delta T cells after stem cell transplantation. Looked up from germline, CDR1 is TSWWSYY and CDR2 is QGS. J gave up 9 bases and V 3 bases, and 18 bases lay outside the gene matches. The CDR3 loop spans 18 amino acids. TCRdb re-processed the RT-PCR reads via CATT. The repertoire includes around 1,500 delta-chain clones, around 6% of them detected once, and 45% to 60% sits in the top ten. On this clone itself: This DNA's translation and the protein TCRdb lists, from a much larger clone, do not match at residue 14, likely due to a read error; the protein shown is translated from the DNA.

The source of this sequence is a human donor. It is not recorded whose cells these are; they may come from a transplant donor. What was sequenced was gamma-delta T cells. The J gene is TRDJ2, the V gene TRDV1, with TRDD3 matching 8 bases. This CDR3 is CALGDLSLTGDTSPQLFF. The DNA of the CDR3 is TGTGCTCTTGGGGATCTTAGTCTTACTGGGGATACTTCACCACAACTCTTCTTT.